The 18 T cell receptor beta chains presented below share a single source sample, sequenced in a study of memory CD4+ T cells and cytomegalovirus serostatus (dated by TCRdb to the late 2010s). A FACSAria II was used to sort memory CD4+ T cells, defined as single viable CD3+CD4+CD8-CD45RO+ cells. Preparation of the library involved the immunoSEQ multiplex PCR assay. TCRdb's version of the immuneACCESS table is confined to in-frame rearrangements and falls short of the full clone set. An unresolved V gene accounts for under half of the shortfall where checked; the remainder is of unknown origin. This sample has about 50,000 clones in its table, and around four fifths of those were observed once. Approximately 0.6% of the sample is held by the ten biggest clonotypes. The sequenced sample consisted of memory CD4+ T cells from blood. These receptor sequences come from an adult in good health and CMV-seronegative.

This chain joins TRBV15 and TRBJ2-1; D gene ambiguous. This CDR3 is built from 16 residues. Trimming took off 4 bases at V and 0 bases at J, with 13 bases between the two ends. Germline V gene sequence: CDR1 LNHNV, CDR2 YYDKDF (reference sequence). The CDR3 loop is CATSILGIDSYNEQFF. The CDR3 region has the DNA TGTGCCACCAGCATCCTTGGGATAGACTCCTACAATGAGCAGTTCTTC.

The J gene is TRBJ1-2, the V gene TRBV6-1; the D is unclear. The CDR3 loop spans 14 amino acids. Per germline, CDR1 MNHNS and CDR2 SASEGT. Trimming stripped 0 bases from V and 4 bases from J, with 9 bases between. The CDR3: CASSEARRTYGYTF. As DNA, the CDR3 is TGTGCCAGCAGTGAAGCTCGTCGGACCTATGGCTACACCTTC.

The rearrangement links TRBV2 to TRBJ1-1; D unresolved. The CDR3 consists of 14 residues. CDR1 and CDR2 (germline): SNHLY, FYNNEI. Trimming pared 1 base from V and 7 bases from J, leaving 13 bases between. The CDR3 DNA sequence: TGTGCCAGCAGTGAAGATATGACCTTGGGTGAAGCTTTCTTT. As protein: CASSEDMTLGEAFF. Full variable domain (remainder filled in from reference TRBV2 and TRBJ1-1): EPEVTQTPSHQVTQMGQEVILRCVPISNHLYFYWYRQILGQKVEFLVSFYNNEISEKSEIFDDQFSVERPDGSNFTLKIRSTKLEDSAMYFCASSEDMTLGEAFFGQGTRLTVV.

This chain links TRBV5-1 with TRBJ2-6; D is possibly TRBD1 (5 bases). The CDR3 totals 16 residues. Trimming shortened V by 0 bases and J by 0 bases, and 7 bases separated the two germline ends. CDR1 and CDR2 (germline): SGHRS, YFSETQ. CDR3 coding DNA: TGCGCCAGCAGCTTGGCCAGGGTCTCTGGGGCCAACGTCCTGACTTTC. It codes for CASSLARVSGANVLTF.

The chain uses TRBV7-2 and TRBJ2-2; unclear D gene. Looked up from germline, CDR1 is SGHTA and CDR2 is FQGNSA. V lost 5 bases, J lost 0 bases, and 7 bases lay in between. This CDR3 spans 14 amino acids. Here the CDR3 DNA reads TGTGCCAGCAGCCGGCCCACGAACACCGGGGAGCTGTTTTTT. Translation gives CASSRPTNTGELFF. Full variable domain (missing parts from reference TRBV7-2 and TRBJ2-2): GAGVSQSPSNKVTEKGKDVELRCDPISGHTALYWYRQSLGQGLEFLIYFQGNSAPDKSGLPSDRFSAERTGGSVSTLTIQRTQQEDSAVYLCASSRPTNTGELFFGEGSRLTVL.

CDR3 sequence (DNA): TGTGCCAGTAGTATCGGACAGCCTAATTCACCCCTCCACTTT. Amino acids: CASSIGQPNSPLHF. V and J are TRBV19 and TRBJ1-6; possibly TRBD1 for D (6 bases). The CDR3 length is 14 residues. Germline lookup yields CDR1 LNHDA and CDR2 SQIVND (reference sequence). Between the trimmed V and J ends, which lost 3 bases and 6 bases, there was a span of 9 bases.

The gene calls are TRBV6-5 and TRBJ1-2; TRBD1 matches 10 bases. The J segment lost 8 bases and the V segment lost 4 bases, leaving 13 bases of the junction unmatched. Germline loops: CDR1 MNHEY, CDR2 SVGAGI. This CDR3 contains 16 residues. This chain's CDR3 is CASSSARTGGIGGYTF. The CDR3 region has the DNA TGTGCCAGCAGTTCTGCACGGACAGGGGGGATAGGAGGCTACACCTTC.

The rearrangement uses TRBV6-5 and TRBJ1-1, with TRBD1 matching 9 bases. This CDR3 has 14 residues. Germline CDR1 and CDR2: MNHEY and SVGAGI. The V segment lost 6 bases and the J segment 1 base; nucleotides outside the gene matches: 3. CDR3 loop: CASRETGGNTEAFF. CDR3 coding DNA: TGTGCCAGCAGGGAGACAGGGGGGAACACTGAAGCTTTCTTT.

This chain joins TRBV15 and TRBJ2-5, with 8 bases aligning to TRBD1. The CDR3 extends over 14 amino acids. After removal of 3 bases from V and 1 base from J, the junction contained 1 base not matched to a gene. Per the germline V gene, CDR1 is LNHNV and CDR2 is YYDKDF (reference sequence). The DNA for the CDR3 is TGTGCCACCAGCAGCGGACAGGGCCAAGAGACCCAGTACTTC. It specifies CATSSGQGQETQYF.

This clone qualifies as medium-sized. The rearrangement joins TRBV5-4 to TRBJ1-2; D is undetermined. V shed 0 bases and J shed 5 bases, with 8 bases lying between them. The CDR3 totals 13 residues. Germline lookup yields CDR1 SGHNT and CDR2 YYREEE (reference sequence). As DNA, the CDR3 is TGTGCCAGCAGCTTGGGCCAGACTTATGGCTACACCTTC. Protein: CASSLGQTYGYTF.

The chain recombines TRBV7-2 with TRBJ1-2, with 8 positions matching TRBD1. The germline V gene has CDR1 SGHTA and CDR2 FQGNSA. The V segment lost 8 bases and the J segment 3 bases; nucleotides outside the gene matches: 11. This CDR3 comprises 15 residues. In DNA form, the CDR3 reads TGTGCCAGCGGTCCTTCAGGGGGCGCGGACTATGGCTACACCTTC. The encoded protein is CASGPSGGADYGYTF. The full variable domain, its missing parts supplied by reference TRBV7-2 and TRBJ1-2, is GAGVSQSPSNKVTEKGKDVELRCDPISGHTALYWYRQSLGQGLEFLIYFQGNSAPDKSGLPSDRFSAERTGGSVSTLTIQRTQQEDSAVYLCASGPSGGADYGYTFGSGTRLTVV.

V and J are TRBV6-5 and TRBJ2-3; 9 positions match TRBD1. Germline values: CDR1 MNHEY, CDR2 SVGAGI. The CDR3 has 15 amino acids. J was trimmed by 2 bases and V by 5 bases; bases with no gene match: 5. The CDR3 region has the DNA TGTGCCAGCAGTCCTGGGACAGGGCACACAGATACGCAGTATTTT. This codes for CASSPGTGHTDTQYF.

The chain carries TRBV19 and TRBJ1-4; 10 bases map to TRBD1. J was trimmed by 7 bases and V by 7 bases; bases with no gene match: 9. The germline CDR1 and CDR2 sequences are LNHDA and SQIVND (reference sequence). The CDR3 is made up of 15 amino acids. CDR3: CASTGGTGDFEKLFF. The DNA of the CDR3 is TGTGCCAGTACGGGTGGGACAGGGGATTTTGAAAAACTGTTTTTT.

This chain links TRBV14 with TRBJ2-3; D is possibly TRBD2 (5 bases). Per germline, CDR1 SGHDN and CDR2 FVKESK. The V end was cut by 0 bases, the J end by 5 bases, with 18 bases between. This CDR3 comprises 17 residues. CDR3 sequence: CASSQDDAGPRVDTQYF. CDR3 bases: TGTGCCAGCAGCCAAGATGACGCGGGCCCCCGGGTAGATACGCAGTATTTT.

This chain joins TRBV7-8 and TRBJ2-7; D is ambiguous. The CDR3 length is 12 residues. Looked up from germline, CDR1 is SGHVS and CDR2 is FQNEAQ. Trimming stripped 5 bases from V and 4 bases from J, with 9 bases between. CDR3 loop: CASSRAGYEQYF. The DNA of the CDR3 is TGTGCCAGCAGCAGGGCCGGGTACGAGCAGTACTTC.

This rearrangement joins TRBV4-1 to TRBJ1-2; D is ambiguous. Germline assignment: CDR1 MGHRA and CDR2 YSYEKL. CDR3 length: 15 amino acids. With 0 bases removed from V and 1 base from J, the gap between germline ends came to 9 bases. The CDR3: CASSQDPANNYGYTF. The CDR3 DNA sequence: TGCGCCAGCAGCCAAGATCCGGCCAATAACTATGGCTACACCTTC.

V and J are TRBV7-8 and TRBJ2-3, with D maybe TRBD2 (5 bases). The V end was cut by 1 base, the J end by 0 bases, with 8 bases between. Per the germline V gene, CDR1 is SGHVS and CDR2 is FQNEAQ. The CDR3 runs to 15 residues. The CDR3 here is CASSLVTGSTDTQYF. In DNA, the CDR3 is TGTGCCAGCAGCTTAGTAACGGGGAGCACAGATACGCAGTATTTT.

The chain combines TRBV30 with TRBJ1-6, with 9 bases aligning to TRBD1. CDR3 length: 16 amino acids. Germline loops: CDR1 GTSNPN, CDR2 SVGIG (reference sequence). The V and J ends lost 4 bases and 9 bases, in that order; junction bases with no gene match: 13. CDR3 sequence reads: CAWKLRDRALGSPLHF. The DNA for the CDR3 is TGTGCCTGGAAACTTCGGGACAGGGCGCTTGGTTCACCCCTCCACTTT.